A selection of T cell receptor beta chains follows, all from one sample in a study of Tregs in tolerant kidney transplant recipients. Sequenced by immunoSEQ multiplex PCR; TCRdb stores in-frame clones only, minus some. This table holds about 90,000 clones, over 85% found once. The source was CD4+ T cells from blood (PBMCs), collected 12 months after the transplant. These receptors all stem from a human patient who received a combined kidney and bone marrow transplant. Some T cells may be the graft donor's. The CDR3 runs from the conserved cysteine through the conserved F or W. The D gene is left open where the match is weak. Some rows mark clone size as missing; the rest say once, few, many or name a class of expanded clone.

d_call j_call v_call clone_size cdr3_aa cdr3_nt
TRBD1 TRBJ1-1 TRBV19 NA CASSTGTGRWNTEAFF TGTGCCAGTAGTACCGGGACAGGGCGGTGGAACACTGAAGCTTTCTTT
NA TRBJ2-7 TRBV11-3 NA CASSYGEGEQYF TGTGCCAGCAGCTACGGCGAGGGCGAGCAGTACTTC
TRBD1 TRBJ2-7 TRBV5-4 NA CASSLGVGQGAYEQYF TGTGCCAGCAGCTTGGGGGTTGGGCAGGGGGCCTACGAGCAGTACTTC
NA TRBJ2-7 TRBV28 NA CASREGQFYEQYF TGTGCCAGCAGGGAGGGACAGTTCTACGAGCAGTACTTC
NA TRBJ1-2 TRBV5-1 NA CASSLVTANYGYTF TGCGCCAGCAGCTTGGTTACAGCTAACTATGGCTACACCTTC
NA TRBJ1-2 TRBV7-7 NA CASGGGNTNYGYTF TGTGCCAGCGGTGGGGGGAACACTAACTATGGCTACACCTTC
NA TRBJ2-3 TRBV9 NA CASSVSSLASTDTQYF TGTGCCAGCAGCGTATCTAGCCTTGCTAGCACAGATACGCAGTATTTT
NA TRBJ2-7 TRBV7-2 NA CASSSNSYEQYF TGTGCCAGCAGCTCCAATTCCTACGAGCAGTACTTC
NA TRBJ2-2 TRBV18 NA CASSPPSGTTGELFF TGTGCCAGCTCACCACCGAGCGGTACCACCGGGGAGCTGTTTTTT
NA TRBJ2-2 TRBV7-3 NA CASSQNGGLAGELFF TGTGCCAGCAGCCAAAACGGAGGTCTGGCCGGGGAGCTGTTTTTT
TRBD2 TRBJ2-7 TRBV29-1 NA CSVVYFWERGYEQYF TGCAGCGTCGTTTATTTTTGGGAGCGGGGTTACGAGCAGTACTTC
NA TRBJ2-5 TRBV12-5 NA CASGLVLETQYF TGTGCTAGTGGTTTGGTACTAGAGACCCAGTACTTC
TRBD1 TRBJ1-5 TRBV18 once CASSPGDRERQPQHF TGTGCCAGCTCACCCGGGGACAGGGAACGGCAGCCCCAGCATTTT
NA TRBJ1-5 TRBV21-1 NA CASSKPPRDRGLSGNQPQHF TGTGCCAGCAGCAAACCTCCAAGGGACAGGGGATTATCGGGCAATCAGCCCCAGCATTTT
TRBD1 TRBJ2-3 TRBV19 NA CASSIQGALTDTQYF TGTGCCAGTAGTATACAGGGGGCGTTGACAGATACGCAGTATTTT
TRBD1 TRBJ2-7 TRBV4-1 NA CASSRPAQGVYEQYF TGCGCCAGCAGCCGACCGGCACAGGGGGTCTACGAGCAGTACTTC
NA TRBJ2-2 TRBV5-1 NA CASVQRDSATGELFF TGCGCCAGCGTCCAAAGGGACTCCGCCACCGGGGAGCTGTTTTTT
TRBD1 TRBJ1-1 TRBV29-1 NA CSVNTGTGGTEAFF TGCAGCGTTAATACCGGGACAGGGGGCACTGAAGCTTTCTTT
TRBD2 TRBJ2-3 TRBV5-4 NA CASSMRLAGSSTDTQYF TGTGCCAGCAGCATGAGACTAGCGGGGTCGAGCACAGATACGCAGTATTTT
NA TRBJ2-2 TRBV5-4 NA CASSLAQVSTGELFF TGTGCCAGCAGCTTGGCACAGGTGAGCACCGGGGAGCTGTTTTTT
NA TRBJ1-2 TRBV30 NA CAWSPGDYGYTF TGTGCCTGGAGTCCAGGGGACTATGGCTACACCTTC
NA TRBJ2-5 TRBV6-1 NA CASTVLRTQYF TGTGCCAGCACGGTGTTACGGACCCAGTACTTC
TRBD2 TRBJ2-1 TRBV11-2 NA CASSSLTSGGAGYNEQFF TGTGCCAGCAGCTCCCTCACTAGCGGGGGGGCGGGATACAATGAGCAGTTCTTC
NA TRBJ2-1 TRBV2 once CASSGVSRVGEQFF TGTGCCAGCAGTGGGGTTTCTCGGGTGGGTGAGCAGTTCTTC
NA TRBJ1-2 TRBV2 few CASSDSRQSYGYTF TGTGCCAGCAGTGATAGTCGACAGAGCTATGGCTACACCTTC
TRBD1 TRBJ1-2 TRBV7-3 NA CASSLYGTGSGYTF TGTGCCAGCAGCTTATATGGGACAGGGAGCGGCTACACCTTC
TRBD2 TRBJ2-6 TRBV4-2 NA CASSQGLAGAGANVLTF TGTGCCAGCAGCCAAGGACTAGCGGGGGCTGGGGCCAACGTCCTGACTTTC
NA TRBJ2-3 TRBV6-1 NA CASSEGTERDTQYF TGTGCCAGCAGTGAGGGAACAGAGCGGGATACGCAGTATTTT
NA TRBJ2-5 TRBV6-6 NA CASSYPGRETQYF TGTGCCAGCAGTTACCCAGGGCGGGAGACCCAGTACTTC
TRBD1 TRBJ2-1 TRBV18 NA CASSRFNPRDRGVNEQFF TGTGCCAGCTCACGATTTAACCCCCGGGACAGGGGAGTCAATGAGCAGTTCTTC
NA TRBJ2-2 TRBV15 NA CATSREFANTGELFF TGTGCCACCAGCAGAGAGTTCGCGAACACCGGGGAGCTGTTTTTT
TRBD2 TRBJ2-5 TRBV4-3 NA CASSQVRTSGQETQYF TGCGCCAGCAGCCAAGTAAGGACTAGCGGGCAAGAGACCCAGTACTTC
TRBD1 TRBJ1-5 TRBV6-5 NA CASSTGQGRQPQHF TGTGCCAGCAGTACGGGACAGGGCAGACAGCCCCAGCATTTT
NA TRBJ1-1 TRBV6-1 few CASRLLTDTEAFF TGTGCCAGCAGACTCTTGACAGACACTGAAGCTTTCTTT
TRBD2 TRBJ2-5 TRBV30 NA CAWTSGFQETQYF TGTGCCTGGACTAGCGGATTCCAAGAGACCCAGTACTTC
NA TRBJ2-5 TRBV19 NA CASSMVRGETQYF TGTGCCAGTAGTATGGTTAGGGGTGAGACCCAGTACTTC
TRBD1 TRBJ2-3 TRBV12-5 NA CASGLVRQGAGDTQYF TGTGCTAGTGGTTTGGTACGACAGGGGGCTGGAGATACGCAGTATTTT
NA TRBJ1-5 TRBV30 NA CAWSPRRGEVSNQPQHF TGTGCCTGGAGCCCCCGCAGGGGCGAAGTTAGCAATCAGCCCCAGCATTTT
TRBD1 TRBJ1-6 TRBV5-1 NA CASSWDSYNSPLHF TGCGCCAGCAGCTGGGACAGTTATAATTCCCCCCTCCACTTT
TRBD2 TRBJ2-1 TRBV5-1 NA CASSLILAGGSYNEQFF TGCGCCAGCAGCTTGATTTTAGCGGGAGGGTCCTACAATGAGCAGTTCTTC
TRBD2 TRBJ2-7 TRBV6-1 NA CASRETGTSGGISYEQYF TGTGCCAGCAGAGAAACCGGGACTAGCGGGGGTATTTCCTACGAGCAGTACTTC
NA TRBJ1-3 TRBV5-1 NA CASRPNPSSGNTIYF TGCGCCAGCAGGCCGAACCCGAGCTCTGGAAACACCATATATTTT